Below are 27 T cell receptor beta chains sequenced from a single sample in a study of T cell responses to AZD1222 COVID-19 vaccine. Using immunoSEQ multiplex PCR, the repertoire was profiled, and TCRdb retains in-frame clones only, with some absent. This table holds some 96,000 clones, more than 70% found once. This material consisted of peripheral blood, taken 28 days after the second AZD1222 dose. These receptors were taken from an adult who received the AZD1222 COVID-19 vaccine.

The genes are TRBV27 and TRBJ1-2, with D unclear. Germline V lookup: CDR1 MNHEY, CDR2 SMNVEV (reference sequence). The CDR3 is made up of 14 amino acids. Trimming removed 2 bases at V and 4 bases at J, with 11 bases between. The DNA of the CDR3 is TGTGCCAGCAGTTTAAGATCCGATCGCTATGGCTACACCTTC. Protein: CASSLRSDRYGYTF.

The V and J genes are TRBV11-3 and TRBJ2-2; no clear D gene. The CDR3 runs to 14 residues. Deletions cut 5 bases from V and 6 bases from J, with 13 bases between. The germline CDR1 and CDR2 sequences are SGHNT and YENEEA. The CDR3 reads CASSVNRGAGELFF. Here the CDR3 DNA reads TGTGCCAGCAGCGTAAACCGCGGCGCCGGGGAGCTGTTTTTT.

This rearrangement joins TRBV27 to TRBJ1-1; 12 bases match TRBD1. Germline CDR1 reads MNHEY; CDR2 reads SMNVEV (reference sequence). The CDR3 runs 15 residues. Losses at the gene ends were 7 bases for V and 4 bases for J; bases not matched to a gene: 7. CDR3 residues: CASKPGQGAGTEAFF. The CDR3 bases are TGTGCCAGCAAACCGGGACAGGGGGCAGGCACTGAAGCTTTCTTT.

The chain carries TRBV19 and TRBJ1-2; perhaps TRBD1 as D (6 bases). Trimming cost V 8 bases and J 4 bases, with 14 bases left between them. CDR3 length: 13 amino acids. Germline V gene data show CDR1 as LNHDA and CDR2 as SQIVND (reference sequence). DNA for the CDR3: TGTGCCAGTGCGACCCAGGGGAGCTATGGCTACACCTTC. Translated, it gives CASATQGSYGYTF.

The count of this clone is one. This sequence joins TRBV28 and TRBJ2-7; no definite D call. The CDR3 loop spans 12 amino acids. Trimming removed 5 bases at V and 2 bases at J, with 7 bases between. CDR1 MDHEN and CDR2 SYDVKM come from the germline V gene. Here the CDR3 DNA reads TGTGCCAGCAGTGTCGGAGCCTACGAGCAGTACTTC. Protein product: CASSVGAYEQYF.

This clone was observed once. The chain combines TRBV19 with TRBJ1-2; D gene ambiguous. V gave up 5 bases and J gave up 8 bases, with 15 bases separating them. Germline loops: CDR1 LNHDA, CDR2 SQIVND (reference sequence). There are 13 residues in the CDR3. This CDR3 is CASSVEERYGYTF. The CDR3 DNA reads as TGTGCCAGTAGTGTCGAGGAGCGCTACGGCTACACCTTC. Filled out from reference TRBV19 and TRBJ1-2, the complete variable domain reads DGGITQSPKYLFRKEGQNVTLSCEQNLNHDAMYWYRQDPGQGLRLIYYSQIVNDFQKGDIAEGYSVSREKKESFPLTVTSAQKNPTAFYLCASSVEERYGYTFGSGTRLTVV.

The chain employs TRBV29-1 and TRBJ1-4, with D possibly matching TRBD1 (5 bases). Germline CDR1 SQVTM, CDR2 ANQGSEA. Deletions cut 6 bases from V and 9 bases from J, with 23 bases between. The CDR3 spans 15 residues. CDR3 residues: CSVTRPGTDIKKLFF. DNA for the CDR3: TGCAGCGTCACTCGGCCTGGGACGGACATTAAAAAACTGTTTTTT.

The V gene is TRBV4-1, the J gene TRBJ2-7; TRBD2 is a possible D gene (6 bases). CDR1 is MGHRA and CDR2 is YSYEKL in the germline V gene. V lost 0 bases and J 4 bases, leaving 22 bases between the germline ends. This CDR3 has 18 residues. CDR3 sequence: CASSQERVVGGSMYEQYF. CDR3 nucleotides: TGCGCCAGCAGCCAAGAACGAGTCGTTGGGGGGAGCATGTACGAGCAGTACTTC.

The chain uses TRBV9 and TRBJ2-3, with TRBD2 identical over 10 bases. The ends lost 3 bases at V and 4 bases at J; junction bases unmatched: 8. The CDR3 contains 16 residues. Germline values: CDR1 SGDLS, CDR2 YYNGEE. CDR3 region: CASSAHLAGVADTQYF. The CDR3 region has the DNA TGTGCCAGCAGCGCCCATCTAGCGGGAGTTGCAGATACGCAGTATTTT.

The chain joins TRBV4-2 to TRBJ2-2; 10 bases line up with TRBD2. The V and J ends lost 8 bases and 4 bases, in that order; junction bases with no gene match: 7. The CDR3 length is 15 residues. CDR1 is LGHNA and CDR2 is YNFKEQ in the germline V gene. CDR3 sequence reads: CASSLAGDPTGELFF. The CDR3 nucleotides are TGTGCCAGCTCCCTAGCGGGAGACCCCACCGGGGAGCTGTTTTTT.

V is TRBV2 and J is TRBJ1-1; no clear D gene. The V end was cut by 4 bases, the J end by 1 base, with 13 bases between. The CDR3 has 15 amino acids. Germline CDR1 and CDR2: SNHLY and FYNNEI. CDR3 region: CASSGGWSGNTEAFF. Here the CDR3 DNA reads TGTGCCAGCAGTGGGGGATGGTCTGGGAACACTGAAGCTTTCTTT.

V is TRBV18 and J is TRBJ1-3, with a tentative D call TRBD1 (5 bases). This CDR3 has 17 residues. The V end lost 2 bases, the J end lost 0 bases, and 14 bases lay between the germline ends. Germline V gene sequence: CDR1 KGHSH, CDR2 LQKENI. CDR3 region: CASSPAQGGHSGNTIYF. The CDR3 DNA sequence: TGTGCCAGCTCACCAGCGCAGGGCGGACACTCTGGAAACACCATATATTTT. Full variable domain (missing parts from reference TRBV18 and TRBJ1-3): NAGVMQNPRHLVRRRGQEARLRCSPMKGHSHVYWYRQLPEEGLKFMVYLQKENIIDESGMPKERFSAEFPKEGPSILRIQQVVRGDSAAYFCASSPAQGGHSGNTIYFGEGSWLTVV.

The table lists this clone with a count of one. The chain carries TRBV9 and TRBJ2-1; D gene unclear. The CDR3 runs 16 residues. Between the trimmed V and J ends, which lost 0 bases and 5 bases, there was a span of 15 bases. The V gene's germline CDR1 is SGDLS and CDR2 YYNGEE. CDR3 residues: CASSVGVRQANNEQFF. The CDR3 coding sequence is TGTGCCAGCAGCGTAGGAGTGAGGCAGGCTAACAATGAGCAGTTCTTC.

This clone showed up just a few times. The chain couples TRBV28 to TRBJ2-2, with TRBD1 identical over 8 bases. Germline V CDR1 and CDR2: MDHEN, SYDVKM. The V gene end was trimmed by 4 bases and the J gene end by 3 bases; junction bases not matched to a gene: 1. CDR3 length: 14 amino acids. The CDR3 sequence: CASSYRGDTGELFF. The CDR3 DNA reads as TGTGCCAGCAGTTACAGGGGGGACACCGGGGAGCTGTTTTTT.

The chain is built from TRBV28 and TRBJ1-2; TRBD1 agrees at 12 bases. J was trimmed by 0 bases and V by 5 bases; bases with no gene match: 4. The CDR3 consists of 16 residues. CDR1 is MDHEN, CDR2 SYDVKM, per germline. The CDR3 here is CASSPGTGGSNYGYTF. The DNA for the CDR3 is TGTGCCAGCAGTCCCGGGACAGGGGGCTCTAACTATGGCTACACCTTC.

V is TRBV10-3 and J is TRBJ1-2; 7 bases line up with TRBD1. Germline lookup yields CDR1 ENHRY and CDR2 SYGVKD. The CDR3 consists of 16 residues. V gave up 3 bases and J gave up 6 bases; unmatched junction bases: 13. CDR3 amino acids: CAISDSEMTGRDGYTF. The CDR3 nucleotides read TGTGCCATCAGTGACTCTGAGATGACAGGGCGGGATGGCTACACCTTC.

The J gene is TRBJ2-3, the V gene TRBV27, with D possibly matching TRBD2 (6 bases). CDR3 size: 14 residues. With 8 bases removed from V and 6 bases from J, the gap between germline ends came to 18 bases. The germline V gene encodes CDR1 MNHEY and CDR2 SMNVEV (reference sequence). The CDR3 coding sequence is TGTGCCAGCGGAGGAAGGAGGGCTCTGGATACGCAGTATTTT. Translated, it gives CASGGRRALDTQYF.

This chain joins TRBV7-2 and TRBJ2-7; D gene uncertain. The CDR3 has 13 residues. Between the trimmed V and J ends, which lost 2 bases and 5 bases, there was a span of 10 bases. The germline gives CDR1 SGHTA, CDR2 FQGNSA. DNA for the CDR3: TGTGCCAGCAGCTTACCTTCTCCGGACGAGCAGTACTTC. As protein: CASSLPSPDEQYF. Filled out from reference TRBV7-2 and TRBJ2-7, the complete variable domain reads GAGVSQSPSNKVTEKGKDVELRCDPISGHTALYWYRQSLGQGLEFLIYFQGNSAPDKSGLPSDRFSAERTGGSVSTLTIQRTQQEDSAVYLCASSLPSPDEQYFGPGTRLTVT.

The genes are TRBV12-3 or TRBV12-4 and TRBJ2-7, with TRBD1 matching 8 bases. With V trimmed by 3 bases and J by 5 bases, 3 bases remained unmatched. The CDR3 spans 13 residues. CDR3 DNA sequence: TGTGCCAGCAGTTTTGGACAGGGTAACGAGCAGTACTTC. Its translation: CASSFGQGNEQYF.

Only one count was recorded for this clone. The rearrangement uses TRBV28 and TRBJ2-7; D is possibly TRBD2 (5 bases). The CDR3 contains 13 residues. V was trimmed by 7 bases and J by 3 bases, leaving 13 bases between them. Germline values: CDR1 MDHEN, CDR2 SYDVKM. CDR3 loop: CASIASPGYEQYF. DNA of the CDR3: TGTGCCAGCATTGCTAGCCCCGGCTACGAGCAGTACTTC.

V gene TRBV12-5 combines with J gene TRBJ2-7, with a possible D match to TRBD1 (6 bases). Germline CDR1 reads LGHNT; CDR2 reads FRNRAP. The CDR3 covers 14 residues. Trimming removed 7 bases from V and 0 bases from J, with 13 bases in between. CDR3 sequence: CASALDSPSYEQYF. In DNA, the CDR3 is TGTGCTAGTGCTCTGGACAGTCCCTCCTACGAGCAGTACTTC.

V gene TRBV4-2 combines with J gene TRBJ2-3; D unresolved. CDR1 and CDR2 (germline): LGHNA, YNFKEQ. The CDR3 is 16 residues long. The germline V and J ends were trimmed by 0 bases and 2 bases, with 12 bases remaining between them. CDR3 DNA: TGTGCCAGCAGCCAAGATCTGGAGCAACCCACAGATACGCAGTATTTT. It translates to CASSQDLEQPTDTQYF.

This sequence joins TRBV5-1 and TRBJ2-7; D may be TRBD1 or TRBD2 (5 bases each). This CDR3 has 15 amino acids. Between the trimmed V and J ends, which lost 1 base and 5 bases, there was a span of 16 bases. CDR1 and CDR2 (germline): SGHRS, YFSETQ. The CDR3 DNA reads TGCGCCAGCAGCTTGAACGGGATTCAGGGAAACGAGCAGTACTTC. It yields the protein CASSLNGIQGNEQYF.

The V call is TRBV7-9, the J call TRBJ2-1; TRBD2 matches at 11 bases. Germline V gene data show CDR1 as SEHNR and CDR2 as FQNEAQ (reference sequence). V was pared by 7 bases and J by 8 bases, with 13 bases of the junction left unmatched. The CDR3 length is 16 residues. The CDR3 loop is CASTRPTSGRGDEQFF. The CDR3 DNA follows: TGTGCCAGCACCCGCCCTACTAGCGGGAGAGGGGATGAGCAGTTCTTC. Together with reference TRBV7-9 and TRBJ2-1, the CDR3 gives the full variable domain: DTGVSQNPRHKITKRGQNVTFRCDPISEHNRLYWYRQTLGQGPEFLTYFQNEAQLEKSRLLSDRFSAERPKGSFSTLEIQRTEQGDSAMYLCASTRPTSGRGDEQFFGPGTRLTVL.

The rearrangement uses TRBV7-9 and TRBJ1-1; no firm D call. V shed 10 bases and J shed 1 base, with 10 bases lying between them. The CDR3 extends over 12 amino acids. Germline lookup yields CDR1 SEHNR and CDR2 FQNEAQ (reference sequence). CDR3 residues: CAILDGNTEAFF. CDR3 in DNA: TGTGCCATACTCGACGGGAACACTGAAGCTTTCTTT.

The V call is TRBV30, the J call TRBJ1-2; perhaps TRBD1 as D (5 bases). V was pared by 1 base and J by 7 bases, with 16 bases between. CDR3 length equals 14 residues. Per the germline V gene, CDR1 is GTSNPN and CDR2 is SVGIG (reference sequence). The CDR3 loop reads CAWSGTGGGAGYTF. The CDR3 nucleotides read TGTGCCTGGAGTGGTACTGGGGGTGGAGCTGGCTACACCTTC.

CDR3: CATAGQPYSNQPQHF. The CDR3 DNA reads TGTGCCACCGCGGGACAGCCCTATAGCAATCAGCCCCAGCATTTT. The chain is built from TRBV24-1 and TRBJ1-5, with 7 bases fitting TRBD1. The CDR3 extends over 15 amino acids. Germline V gene sequence: CDR1 KGHDR, CDR2 SFDVKD. The trim removed 9 bases at V and 0 bases at J, leaving 7 bases unmatched.